The entry below gives a single TCR beta chain sequence along with its context. The antigen is undetermined. The data are from a study of cytomegalovirus exposure and HLA in healthy donors. Study results and caveats: Later work associated 16,951 TCR beta sequences with HLA alleles at 0.05 false discovery rate. Across donors, sequencing depth was assumed by presence/absence analyses to be roughly uniform.

The primer mix had 60 Vbeta and 13 Jbeta primers. Sequenced by immunoSEQ multiplex PCR; TCRdb stores in-frame clones only, minus some. The repertoire holds 130,000 to 150,000 clones, with about four fifths as singletons. At sampling all donors were nominally healthy, likely with unrecorded immune exposures. V was pared by 5 bases and J by 7 bases, with 15 bases of the junction left unmatched. Germline V CDR1 and CDR2: MDHEN, SYDVKM. CDR3 length: 16 amino acids. Sequencing used PBMCs. This receptor was taken from a young man in good health and CMV-seronegative. The chain uses TRBV28 and TRBJ1-1; TRBD1 matches 8 bases. CDR3 in amino acids: CASSLNPGQGAGEAFF. The CDR3 DNA reads as TGTGCCAGCAGTCTCAATCCGGGGCAGGGGGCCGGTGAAGCTTTCTTT.